A selection of T cell receptor beta chains follows, all from one sample in a study of CD8 T cells in ankylosing spondylitis. TCRdb passed the 5' RACE reads through MiXCR, listing each CDR3 protein once. Of under 250,000 distinct CDR3 sequences listed, 7% to 10% are singletons. The sample taken for sequencing was blood, either unsorted or a sorted T cell fraction (not recorded which). The source of these receptors is a female donor with ankylosing spondylitis or in good health (not recorded which). The CDR3 runs from the conserved cysteine through the conserved F or W. The D gene is left open where the match is weak. The size entry is marked missing in some rows and otherwise reads once, few, many or a size class.

d_gene,v_gene,j_gene,abundance,CDR3nt,CDR3aa
-,TRBV7-3,TRBJ1-6,few,TGTGCCAGCAGCTTAACCGGCAGGGACTCACCCCTCCACTTT,CASSLTGRDSPLHF
TRBD1,TRBV12-3/TRBV12-4,TRBJ2-1,-,TGTGCCAGCAGTTTAGGACGGGACAGGTTCTTC,CASSLGRDRFF
-,TRBV12-3/TRBV12-4,TRBJ1-5,many,TGTGCCAGCAGTCCGAGGGGGGGGCCCCAGCATTTT,CASSPRGGPQHF
-,TRBV12-3/TRBV12-4,TRBJ2-2,few,TGTGCCAGCACCGATCTAGGACGATACGTGGCCGGGGAGCTGTTTTTT,CASTDLGRYVAGELFF
TRBD1,TRBV5-4,TRBJ2-1,few,TGTGCCAGCAGCCCGCTCGGACAGGGATATGAGCAGTTCTTC,CASSPLGQGYEQFF
TRBD1,TRBV29-1,TRBJ1-1,-,TGCAGCGTTGAGAGGGGGCGGAACACTGAAGCTTTCTTT,CSVERGRNTEAFF
TRBD2,TRBV12-3/TRBV12-4,TRBJ2-3,many,TGTGCCAGCAGTGCCCCCGTGGGAGCGGGAGAGAGAGATACGCAGTATTTT,CASSAPVGAGERDTQYF
-,TRBV5-5,TRBJ2-6,many,TGTGCCAGCAGCTTACAGGGCTCTGGGGCCAACGTCCTGACTTTC,CASSLQGSGANVLTF
TRBD2,TRBV29-1,TRBJ2-7,many,TGCAGCGTTGTCTTTACTAGCGGACAACCCTCCTACGAGCAGTACTTC,CSVVFTSGQPSYEQYF
-,TRBV6-2/TRBV6-3,TRBJ2-7,few,TGTGCCAGCAGTTACGGGCCTAACTACGAGCAGTACTTC,CASSYGPNYEQYF
-,TRBV7-6,TRBJ1-1,many,TGTGCCAGCAGACCCCTGAACACTGAAGCTTTCTTT,CASRPLNTEAFF
-,TRBV7-2,TRBJ2-7,many,TGTGCCAGCAGCTTAGCCCGGGACACCTCCTACGAGCAGTACTTC,CASSLARDTSYEQYF
-,TRBV4-2,TRBJ1-5,-,TGTGCCATCGGCCAGGGGCGGAATCAGCCCCAGCATTTT,CAIGQGRNQPQHF
-,TRBV15,TRBJ2-3,many,TGTGCCACCAGCAGAACGATGACGGGGGATACGCAGTATTTT,CATSRTMTGDTQYF
-,TRBV7-8,TRBJ2-5,few,TGTGCCAGCAGCTCCGTCGCCCAAGAGACCCAGTACTTC,CASSSVAQETQYF
TRBD2,TRBV14,TRBJ2-1,many,TGTGCCAGCAGCCAACGTAGCGGGAGGGTCAATGAGCAGTTCTTC,CASSQRSGRVNEQFF
-,TRBV4-3,TRBJ2-2,-,TGCGCCAGCAGCCAAGATCGGGGTAACGGGGAGCTGTTTTTT,CASSQDRGNGELFF
-,TRBV20-1,TRBJ2-3,-,TGCAGTGCCCCATCTACTTACACAGATACGCAGTATTTT,CSAPSTYTDTQYF
TRBD1,TRBV20-1,TRBJ1-2,many,TGCAGTGCAATTGACAGGGGGTATGGCTACACCTTC,CSAIDRGYGYTF
TRBD2,TRBV25-1,TRBJ2-7,many,TGTGCCAGCAGTAGCGGGGAATACTACGAGCAGTACTTC,CASSSGEYYEQYF
-,TRBV20-1,TRBJ2-1,many,TGCAGCCCGGAGGAGTCCCTCTTCTCTTATGAGCAGTTCTTC,CSPEESLFSYEQFF
-,TRBV27,TRBJ1-1,many,TGTGCCTCCATGAGGGCGTTTATGAACACTGAAGCTTTCTTT,CASMRAFMNTEAFF
-,TRBV7-9,TRBJ1-2,many,TGTGCCAGCAGCTCCCCCCCGGCAGTCTATGGCTACACCTTC,CASSSPPAVYGYTF
-,TRBV7-8,TRBJ1-3,-,TGTGCCAGCACCTTGTCGGGGATCCCTGGAAACACCATATATTTT,CASTLSGIPGNTIYF
TRBD2,TRBV12-3/TRBV12-4,TRBJ2-5,many,TGTGCCAGCAGTTTAAGACGGGAGGGTCGCGAGACCCAGTACTTC,CASSLRREGRETQYF
-,TRBV9,TRBJ1-2,many,TGTGCCAGCAGCGTTGGTGGCAGCGACTATGGCTACACCTTC,CASSVGGSDYGYTF
TRBD1,TRBV27,TRBJ1-2,many,TGTGCCAGCAGTTTATACAGGGGGGATGGCTACACCTTC,CASSLYRGDGYTF
-,TRBV6-2/TRBV6-3,TRBJ2-2,many,TGTGCCAGCAGGATGGACCCAACCGGGGAGCTGTTTTTT,CASRMDPTGELFF
-,TRBV4-1,TRBJ2-2,-,TGCGCCAGCAGCCAACATCAGGGAACCGGGGAGCTGTTTTTT,CASSQHQGTGELFF
-,TRBV30,TRBJ1-6,many,TGTGCCTGGAGTCTCCGGGAAACTTCACCCCTCCACTTT,CAWSLRETSPLHF
-,TRBV10-3,TRBJ2-7,many,TGTGCCATCAGCGTCAGGGCTAGCTTCTCCTACGAGCAGTACTTC,CAISVRASFSYEQYF
TRBD2,TRBV27,TRBJ2-1,many,TGTGCCAGCAGTTTATCGTCTTGGGGACTAGCGGGACACAATGAGCAGTTCTTC,CASSLSSWGLAGHNEQFF
-,TRBV10-2,TRBJ2-1,many,TGCGCCAGCAGTGAGTTCTTGATCAATGAGCAGTTCTTC,CASSEFLINEQFF
-,TRBV5-6,TRBJ1-2,-,TGTGCCAACAGCCCGCGGACAGCGTCTATCCGAGGCTACACCTTC,CANSPRTASIRGYTF
TRBD2,TRBV9,TRBJ2-1,many,TGTGCCAGCAGCGGTAGCGGGAGGGGCTTAGGGAAGTTCTTC,CASSGSGRGLGKFF
-,TRBV7-2,TRBJ1-1,many,TGTGCCAGCAGCTTAATAGGGGGGGGCACTGAAGCTTTCTTT,CASSLIGGGTEAFF
TRBD2,TRBV4-3,TRBJ2-3,many,TGCGCCAGCAGCCAAGTAAGGGAGGGAGATACGCAGTATTTT,CASSQVREGDTQYF
-,TRBV30,TRBJ1-3,many,TGTGCTTGGAACCCGGGGTTCTCTGGAAACACCATATATTTT,CAWNPGFSGNTIYF
-,TRBV7-2,TRBJ1-6,-,TGTGCCAGCAGCCAGGACTCGAGCTCCTATAATTCACCCCTCCACTTT,CASSQDSSSYNSPLHF
TRBD2,TRBV9,TRBJ2-1,many,TGTGCCAGCAGCGTAGCTACGGGGGGGGCTAGCCTGAGCTCCTACAATGAGCAGTTCTTC,CASSVATGGASLSSYNEQFF